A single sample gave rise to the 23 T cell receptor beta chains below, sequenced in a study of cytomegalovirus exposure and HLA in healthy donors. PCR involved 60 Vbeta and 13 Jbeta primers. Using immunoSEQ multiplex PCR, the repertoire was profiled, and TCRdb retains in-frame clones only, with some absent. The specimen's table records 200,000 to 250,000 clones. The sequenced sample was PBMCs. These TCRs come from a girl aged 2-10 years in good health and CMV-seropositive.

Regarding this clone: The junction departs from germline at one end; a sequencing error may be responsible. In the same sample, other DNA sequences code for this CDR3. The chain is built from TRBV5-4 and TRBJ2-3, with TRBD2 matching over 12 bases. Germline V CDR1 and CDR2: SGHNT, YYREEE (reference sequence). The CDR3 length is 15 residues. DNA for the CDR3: TGTGCCAGTAGCTTGACTAGCGGGAGAACAGATACGCAGTATTTT. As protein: CASSLTSGRTDTQYF.

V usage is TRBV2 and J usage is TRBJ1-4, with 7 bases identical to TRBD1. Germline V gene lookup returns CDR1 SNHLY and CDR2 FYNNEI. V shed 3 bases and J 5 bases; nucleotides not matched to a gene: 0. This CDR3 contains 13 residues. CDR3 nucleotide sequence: TGTGCCAGCAGTGAGACAGGGAATGAAAAACTGTTTTTT. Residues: CASSETGNEKLFF.

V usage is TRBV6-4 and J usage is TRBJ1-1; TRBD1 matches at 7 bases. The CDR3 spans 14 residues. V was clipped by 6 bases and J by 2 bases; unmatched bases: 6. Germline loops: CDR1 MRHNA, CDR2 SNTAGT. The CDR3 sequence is CASSRGDSNTEAFF. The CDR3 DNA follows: TGTGCCAGCAGCCGTGGGGACAGCAACACTGAAGCTTTCTTT.

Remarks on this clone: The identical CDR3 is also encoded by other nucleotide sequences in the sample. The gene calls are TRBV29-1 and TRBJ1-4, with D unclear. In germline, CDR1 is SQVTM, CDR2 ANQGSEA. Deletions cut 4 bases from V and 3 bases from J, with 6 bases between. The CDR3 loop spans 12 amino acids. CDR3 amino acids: CSVVGANEKLFF. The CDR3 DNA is TGCAGCGTTGTCGGGGCTAATGAAAAACTGTTTTTT. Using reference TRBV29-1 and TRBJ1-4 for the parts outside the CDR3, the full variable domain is SAVISQKPSRDICQRGTSLTIQCQVDSQVTMMFWYRQQPGQSLTLIATANQGSEATYESGFVIDKFPISRPNLTFSTLTVSNMSPEDSSIYLCSVVGANEKLFFGSGTQLSVL.

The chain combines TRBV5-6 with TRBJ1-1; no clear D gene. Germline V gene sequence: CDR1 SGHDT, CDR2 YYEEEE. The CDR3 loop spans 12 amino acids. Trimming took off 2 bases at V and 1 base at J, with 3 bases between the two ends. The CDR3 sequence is CASSFGNTEAFF. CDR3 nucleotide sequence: TGTGCCAGCAGCTTCGGGAACACTGAAGCTTTCTTT.

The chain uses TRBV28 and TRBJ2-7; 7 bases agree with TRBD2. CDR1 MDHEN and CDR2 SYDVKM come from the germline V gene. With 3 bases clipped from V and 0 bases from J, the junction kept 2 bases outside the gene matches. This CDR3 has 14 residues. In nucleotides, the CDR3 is TGTGCCAGCAGTTTGGGCGGGAGCTCCTACGAGCAGTACTTC. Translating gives CASSLGGSSYEQYF. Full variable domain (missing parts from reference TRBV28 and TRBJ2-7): DVKVTQSSRYLVKRTGEKVFLECVQDMDHENMFWYRQDPGLGLRLIYFSYDVKMKEKGDIPEGYSVSREKKERFSLILESASTNQTSMYLCASSLGGSSYEQYFGPGTRLTVT.

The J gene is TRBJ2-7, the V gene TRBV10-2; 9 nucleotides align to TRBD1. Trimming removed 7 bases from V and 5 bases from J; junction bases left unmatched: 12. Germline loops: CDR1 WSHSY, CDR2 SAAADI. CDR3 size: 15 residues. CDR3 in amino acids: CASTSATGGLNEQYF. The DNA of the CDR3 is TGCGCCAGCACTTCCGCGACAGGGGGACTGAACGAGCAGTACTTC.

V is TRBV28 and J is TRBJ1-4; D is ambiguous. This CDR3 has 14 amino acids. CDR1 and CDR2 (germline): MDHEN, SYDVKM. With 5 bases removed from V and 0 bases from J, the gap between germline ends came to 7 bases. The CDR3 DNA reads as TGTGCCAGCAGTCCTACTGCAACTAATGAAAAACTGTTTTTT. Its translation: CASSPTATNEKLFF.

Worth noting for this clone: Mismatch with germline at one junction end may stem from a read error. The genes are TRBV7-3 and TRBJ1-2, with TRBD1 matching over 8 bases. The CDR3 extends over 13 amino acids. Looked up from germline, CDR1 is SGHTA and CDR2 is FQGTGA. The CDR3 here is CASSLTGGYGYTF. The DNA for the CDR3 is TGTGCCAGCAGCCTAACAGGGGGCTATGGCTACACCTTC.

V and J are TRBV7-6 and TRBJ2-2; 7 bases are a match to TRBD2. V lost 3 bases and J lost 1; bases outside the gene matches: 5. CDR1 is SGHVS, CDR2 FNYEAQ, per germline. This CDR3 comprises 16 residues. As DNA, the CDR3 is TGTGCCAGCAGCTTTATGGAGCGGGGGAACACCGGGGAGCTGTTTTTT. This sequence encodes CASSFMERGNTGELFF.

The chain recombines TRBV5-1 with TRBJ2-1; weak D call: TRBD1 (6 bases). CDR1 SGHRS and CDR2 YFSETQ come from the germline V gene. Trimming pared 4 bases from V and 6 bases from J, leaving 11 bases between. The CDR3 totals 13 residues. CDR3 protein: CASSIQGSNEQFF. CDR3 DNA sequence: TGCGCCAGCAGCATACAGGGTAGCAATGAGCAGTTCTTC. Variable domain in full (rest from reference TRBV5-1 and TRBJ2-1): KAGVTQTPRYLIKTRGQQVTLSCSPISGHRSVSWYQQTPGQGLQFLFEYFSETQRNKGNFPGRFSGRQFSNSRSEMNVSTLELGDSALYLCASSIQGSNEQFFGPGTRLTVL.

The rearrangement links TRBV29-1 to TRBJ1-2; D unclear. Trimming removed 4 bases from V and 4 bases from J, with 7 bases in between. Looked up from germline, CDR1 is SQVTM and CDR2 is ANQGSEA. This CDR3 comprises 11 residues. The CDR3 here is CSVGSGYGYTF. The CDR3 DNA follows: TGCAGCGTTGGGTCGGGCTATGGCTACACCTTC.

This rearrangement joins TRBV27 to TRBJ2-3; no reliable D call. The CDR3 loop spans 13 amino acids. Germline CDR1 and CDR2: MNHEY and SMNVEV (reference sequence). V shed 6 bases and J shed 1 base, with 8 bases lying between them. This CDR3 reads CASSRSGTDTQYF. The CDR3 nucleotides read TGTGCCAGCAGCCGAAGCGGCACAGATACGCAGTATTTT.

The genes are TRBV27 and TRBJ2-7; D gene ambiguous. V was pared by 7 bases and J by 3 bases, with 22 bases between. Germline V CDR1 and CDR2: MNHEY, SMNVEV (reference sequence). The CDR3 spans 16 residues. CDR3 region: CASTLFEEWQSYEQYF. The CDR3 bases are TGTGCCAGCACTCTCTTTGAGGAATGGCAGAGCTACGAGCAGTACTTC.

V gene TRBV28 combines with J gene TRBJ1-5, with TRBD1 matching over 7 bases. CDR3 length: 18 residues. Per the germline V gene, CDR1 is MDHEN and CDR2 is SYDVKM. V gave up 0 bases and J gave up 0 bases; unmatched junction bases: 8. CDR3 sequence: CASSLWGPTGDSNQPQHF. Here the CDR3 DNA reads TGTGCCAGCAGTTTATGGGGCCCAACAGGGGATAGCAATCAGCCCCAGCATTTT.

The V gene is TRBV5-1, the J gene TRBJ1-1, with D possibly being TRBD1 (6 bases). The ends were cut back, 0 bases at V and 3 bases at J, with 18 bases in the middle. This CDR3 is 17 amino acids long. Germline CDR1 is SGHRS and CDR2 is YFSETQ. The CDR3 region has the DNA TGCGCCAGCAGCTTGGGATACACCCGGACAGACTACACTGAAGCTTTCTTT. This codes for CASSLGYTRTDYTEAFF. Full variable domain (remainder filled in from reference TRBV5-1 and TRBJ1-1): KAGVTQTPRYLIKTRGQQVTLSCSPISGHRSVSWYQQTPGQGLQFLFEYFSETQRNKGNFPGRFSGRQFSNSRSEMNVSTLELGDSALYLCASSLGYTRTDYTEAFFGQGTRLTVV.

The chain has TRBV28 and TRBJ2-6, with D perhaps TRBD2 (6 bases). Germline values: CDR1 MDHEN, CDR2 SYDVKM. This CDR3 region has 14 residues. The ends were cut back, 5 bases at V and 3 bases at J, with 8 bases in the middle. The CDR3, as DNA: TGTGCCAGCAGTCGGGGAGGTGGGGCCAACGTCCTGACTTTC. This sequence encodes CASSRGGGANVLTF. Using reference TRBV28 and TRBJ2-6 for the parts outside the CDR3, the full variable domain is DVKVTQSSRYLVKRTGEKVFLECVQDMDHENMFWYRQDPGLGLRLIYFSYDVKMKEKGDIPEGYSVSREKKERFSLILESASTNQTSMYLCASSRGGGANVLTFGAGSRLTVL.

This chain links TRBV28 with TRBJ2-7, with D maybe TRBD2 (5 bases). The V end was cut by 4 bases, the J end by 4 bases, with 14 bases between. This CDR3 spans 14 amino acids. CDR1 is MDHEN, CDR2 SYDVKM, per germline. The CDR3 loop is CASSYRRGSYEQYF. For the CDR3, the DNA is TGTGCCAGCAGTTATAGACGAGGGAGTTACGAGCAGTACTTC.

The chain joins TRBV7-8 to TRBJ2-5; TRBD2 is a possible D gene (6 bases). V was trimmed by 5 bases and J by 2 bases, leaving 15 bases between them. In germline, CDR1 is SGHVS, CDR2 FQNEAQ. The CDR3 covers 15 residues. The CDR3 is CASSRGSPKQETQYF. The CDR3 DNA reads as TGTGCCAGCAGCCGGGGGAGCCCCAAACAAGAGACCCAGTACTTC.

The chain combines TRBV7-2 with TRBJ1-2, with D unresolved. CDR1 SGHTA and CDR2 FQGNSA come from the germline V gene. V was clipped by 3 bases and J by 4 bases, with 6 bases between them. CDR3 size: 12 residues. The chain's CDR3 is CASSLSGYGYTF. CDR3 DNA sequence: TGTGCCAGCAGCTTGAGCGGCTATGGCTACACCTTC.

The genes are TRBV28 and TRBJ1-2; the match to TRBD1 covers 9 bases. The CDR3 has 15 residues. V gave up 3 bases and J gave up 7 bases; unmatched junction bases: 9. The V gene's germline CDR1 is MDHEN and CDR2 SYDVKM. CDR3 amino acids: CASSFRGTGPFGYTF. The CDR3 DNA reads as TGTGCCAGCAGTTTTAGGGGGACAGGGCCGTTTGGCTACACCTTC.

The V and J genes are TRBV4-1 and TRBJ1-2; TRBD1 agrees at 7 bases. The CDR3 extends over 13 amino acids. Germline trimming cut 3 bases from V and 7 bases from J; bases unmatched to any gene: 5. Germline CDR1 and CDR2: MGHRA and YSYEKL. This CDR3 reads CASSHDRVFGYTF. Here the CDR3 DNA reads TGCGCCAGCAGCCACGACAGGGTCTTTGGCTACACCTTC.

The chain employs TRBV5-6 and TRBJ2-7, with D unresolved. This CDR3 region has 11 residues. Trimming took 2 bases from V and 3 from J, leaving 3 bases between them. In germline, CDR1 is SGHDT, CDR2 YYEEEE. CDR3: CASSFGYEQYF. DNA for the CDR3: TGTGCCAGCAGCTTCGGCTACGAGCAGTACTTC.